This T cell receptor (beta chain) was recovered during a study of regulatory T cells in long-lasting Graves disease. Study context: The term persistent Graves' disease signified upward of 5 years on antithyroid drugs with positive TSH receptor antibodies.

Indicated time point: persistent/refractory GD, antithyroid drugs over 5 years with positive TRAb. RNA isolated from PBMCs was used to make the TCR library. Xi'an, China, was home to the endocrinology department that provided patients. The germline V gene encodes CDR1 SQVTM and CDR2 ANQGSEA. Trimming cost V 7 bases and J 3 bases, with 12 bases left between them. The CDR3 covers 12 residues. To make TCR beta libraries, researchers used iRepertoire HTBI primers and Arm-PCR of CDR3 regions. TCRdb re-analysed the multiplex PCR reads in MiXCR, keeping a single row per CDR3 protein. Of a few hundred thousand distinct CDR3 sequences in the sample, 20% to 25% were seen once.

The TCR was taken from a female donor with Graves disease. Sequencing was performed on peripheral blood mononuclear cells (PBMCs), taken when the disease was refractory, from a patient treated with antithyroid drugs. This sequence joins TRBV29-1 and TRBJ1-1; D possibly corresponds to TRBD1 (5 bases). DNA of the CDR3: TGCAGCGATGGACAAGGGGACACTGAAGCTTTCTTT. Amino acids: CSDGQGDTEAFF.